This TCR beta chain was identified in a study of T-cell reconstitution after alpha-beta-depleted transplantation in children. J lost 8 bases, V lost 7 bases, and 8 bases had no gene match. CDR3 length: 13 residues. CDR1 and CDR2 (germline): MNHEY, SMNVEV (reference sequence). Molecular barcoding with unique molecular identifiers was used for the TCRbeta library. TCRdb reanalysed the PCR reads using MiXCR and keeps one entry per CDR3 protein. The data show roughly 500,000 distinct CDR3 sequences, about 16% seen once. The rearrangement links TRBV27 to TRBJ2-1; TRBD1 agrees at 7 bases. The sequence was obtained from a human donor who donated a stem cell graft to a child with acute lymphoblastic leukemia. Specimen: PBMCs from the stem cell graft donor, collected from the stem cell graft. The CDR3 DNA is TGTGCCAGCACACAGGGGAGTCGGGATGAGCAGTTCTTC. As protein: CASTQGSRDEQFF.